The clone carrying this T cell receptor beta chain was observed a few times. The data derive from a study of identical twins. From the 5' RACE reads, TCRdb called clonotypes with MiXCR, one entry per CDR3 protein. The repertoire holds 470,000 or so distinct CDR3 sequences, with around 24% as singletons. With V trimmed by 6 bases and J by 10 bases, 6 bases remained unmatched. Germline CDR1 reads MNHNS; CDR2 reads SASEGT. The CDR3 contains 14 residues. These data are also associated with another study on T cells expressing NK-cell markers.

The V gene is TRBV6-1, the J gene TRBJ2-7; TRBD2 agrees at 16 bases. Sequencing input: CD4+ T cells sorted from blood. This receptor was identified in a woman aged 18-35 years in good health. The CDR3 DNA follows: TGTGCCAGCAGCCCGGGACTAGCGGGAGGGCGACAGTACTTC. The encoded protein is CASSPGLAGGRQYF.